The next 28 T cell receptor beta chains were all read from a single sample in a study of blood T cells in healthy people across ages. Combining a sample-barcoded 5' primer with a J-beta primer mix, a second PCR ran for about 7 to 11 cycles. TCRdb re-derived calls from the 5' RACE reads in MiXCR, one entry per CDR3 protein. This sample carries hundreds of thousands of distinct CDR3 sequences, about 46% of them seen once, and the ten largest clones take 15% to 20%. Sequencing was done on a sample of blood. All receptors derive from a man older than 75 in good health.

This clonotype showed up many times. The chain is built from TRBV9 and TRBJ2-7; D ambiguous. Germline V gene sequence: CDR1 SGDLS, CDR2 YYNGEE. The V and J ends lost 3 bases and 0 bases respectively, with 13 bases between them. This CDR3 region has 15 residues. CDR3 protein: CASSGTRLGSYEQYF. The CDR3 region has the DNA TGTGCCAGCAGCGGAACCAGACTTGGCTCCTACGAGCAGTACTTC.

This clonotype has a handful of counts. J is TRBJ2-3 and V is TRBV20-1; maybe TRBD2 (5 bases). Germline V CDR1 and CDR2: DFQATT, SNEGSKA (reference sequence). V was trimmed by 4 bases and J by 2 bases, leaving 13 bases between them. The CDR3 is 14 residues long. The CDR3 nucleotides read TGCAGTGCTATAATGAGCGGAAACACAGATACGCAGTATTTT. This codes for CSAIMSGNTDTQYF.

This chain links TRBV6-2 or TRBV6-3 with TRBJ1-1, with 7 bases identical to TRBD1. The CDR3 totals 13 residues. CDR1 and CDR2 (germline): MNHEY, SVGEGT. The ends lost 7 bases at V and 0 bases at J; junction bases unmatched: 2. The CDR3 region has the DNA TGTGCCAGCACGGGGACAGTGAACACTGAAGCTTTCTTT. Residues: CASTGTVNTEAFF.

The sample holds a few counts of this clonotype. At one boundary the junction diverges from the germline segment, which might be a read error. The chain joins TRBV11-3 to TRBJ2-1, with D possibly matching TRBD2 (6 bases). CDR1 and CDR2 from the germline V gene are SGHNT and YENEEA. The CDR3 is 14 residues long. This CDR3 reads CASSRTGTYNEQFF. The CDR3 DNA reads TGCGCCAGCAGCCGAACCGGGACTTACAATGAGCAGTTCTTC.

The chain combines TRBV12-3 or TRBV12-4 with TRBJ2-3, with D uncertain. The CDR3 is made up of 15 amino acids. V gave up 3 bases and J gave up 6 bases, with 16 bases separating them. This CDR3 is CASSFYNQGKDTQYF. The CDR3 coding sequence is TGTGCCAGCAGTTTCTACAACCAAGGGAAGGATACGCAGTATTTT.

This chain connects TRBV28 to TRBJ2-7, with 10 bases aligning to TRBD2. V trimming: 4 bases; J trimming: 3 bases; junction bases outside the gene matches: 6. The CDR3 runs 15 residues. Per germline, CDR1 MDHEN and CDR2 SYDVKM. This CDR3 reads CASSYLLAGNYEQYF. CDR3 nucleotide sequence: TGTGCCAGCAGTTATCTACTAGCGGGGAACTACGAGCAGTACTTC.

The chain is built from TRBV27 and TRBJ2-7; D not resolved. From germline, CDR1 is MNHEY and CDR2 SMNVEV (reference sequence). The CDR3 covers 14 residues. Trimming took off 5 bases at V and 0 bases at J, with 11 bases between the two ends. CDR3 DNA sequence: TGTGCCAGCAGTCAACAGCTTAGCTCCTACGAGCAGTACTTC. It translates to CASSQQLSSYEQYF.

This clonotype was seen more than once but under ten times. The chain combines TRBV28 with TRBJ1-2, with D unclear. The V gene's germline CDR1 is MDHEN and CDR2 SYDVKM. This CDR3 region has 13 residues. The V end lost 2 bases, the J end lost 6 bases, and 10 bases lay between the germline ends. As DNA, the CDR3 is TGTGCCAGCAGTTTACGGTGGACCGATGGCTACACCTTC. Encoded protein: CASSLRWTDGYTF.

The gene calls are TRBV6-2 or TRBV6-3 and TRBJ1-4, with D unclear. Trimming removed 2 bases at V and 8 bases at J, with 6 bases between. The CDR3 is 12 amino acids. Germline V gene data show CDR1 as MNHEY and CDR2 as SVGEGT. DNA for the CDR3: TGTGCCAGCAGTTACACGGAGGAAAAACTGTTTTTT. Protein: CASSYTEEKLFF.

This chain connects TRBV29-1 to TRBJ2-7, with D possibly being TRBD2 (7 bases). There are 15 residues in the CDR3. Germline values: CDR1 SQVTM, CDR2 ANQGSEA. Trimming left V 7 bases short and J 7 bases short, with 26 bases between. The CDR3 reads CSAGGGRGDGNEQYF. The DNA for the CDR3 is TGCAGCGCCGGGGGCGGTCGGGGGGATGGGAATGAGCAGTACTTC.

The CDR3 sequence: CASSYSSPGFSEQFF. The CDR3 bases are TGTGCCAGCAGTTACTCATCGCCCGGGTTCAGTGAGCAGTTCTTC. The rearrangement links TRBV6-6 to TRBJ2-1; D is unresolved. The V end lost 0 bases, the J end lost 9 bases, and 15 bases lay between the germline ends. CDR3 length equals 15 residues. Per germline, CDR1 MNHNY and CDR2 SVGAGI (reference sequence).

The chain has TRBV12-3 or TRBV12-4 and TRBJ1-2, with TRBD1 matching over 7 bases. Trimming removed 6 bases from V and 3 bases from J; junction bases left unmatched: 7. This CDR3 is 14 amino acids long. The CDR3 protein is CASSQDREDYGYTF. The CDR3 DNA reads TGTGCCAGCAGCCAAGACAGGGAAGACTATGGCTACACCTTC.

This clonotype was observed a few times. The gene calls are TRBV29-1 and TRBJ2-4; 8 bases align to TRBD2. The J call may be mistaken, given a closer DNA end match to TRBJ2-7. Germline CDR1 reads SQVTM; CDR2 reads ANQGSEA. The CDR3 loop spans 15 amino acids. The CDR3 region has the DNA TGCAGCGTTGGGAGGGGGACGGGAGGGCTCTCCGAGCAGTACTTC. It translates to CSVGRGTGGLSEQYF.

The V call is TRBV10-2, the J call TRBJ2-2; TRBD2 aligns across 8 bases. Germline trimming cut 1 base from V and 1 base from J; bases unmatched to any gene: 2. The CDR3 is 16 amino acids. From germline, CDR1 is WSHSY and CDR2 SAAADI. The CDR3 loop is CASSEFTSGNTGELFF. CDR3 nucleotide sequence: TGCGCCAGCAGTGAGTTCACTAGCGGGAACACCGGGGAGCTGTTTTTT.

In this sample, this clonotype turned up a few times. V and J are TRBV5-1 and TRBJ2-7, with TRBD1 as a possible D gene (5 bases). The length of the CDR3 is 16 residues. Germline V gene sequence: CDR1 SGHRS, CDR2 YFSETQ. Trimming stripped 1 base from V and 5 bases from J, with 19 bases between. CDR3 bases: TGCGCCAGCAGCTTGAGAAGGGCAGGGCGGCACGACGAGCAGTACTTC. Translated: CASSLRRAGRHDEQYF.

There are a few counts of this clonotype. V usage is TRBV30 and J usage is TRBJ2-7, with TRBD2 as a possible D gene (6 bases). With 1 base removed from V and 2 bases from J, the gap between germline ends came to 15 bases. CDR3 length: 15 amino acids. Germline V gene sequence: CDR1 GTSNPN, CDR2 SVGIG (reference sequence). The CDR3: CAWSAGGLATYEQYF. The DNA of the CDR3 is TGTGCCTGGAGTGCTGGGGGACTCGCGACCTACGAGCAGTACTTC. The variable domain in full, with the rest retrieved from reference TRBV30 and TRBJ2-7, is SQTIHQWPATLVQPVGSPLSLECTVEGTSNPNLYWYRQAAGRGLQLLFYSVGIGQISSEVPQNLSASRPQDRQFILSSKKLLLSDSGFYLCAWSAGGLATYEQYFGPGTRLTVT.

V and J are TRBV5-1 and TRBJ2-7; 8 nucleotides line up with TRBD1. The J segment lost 4 bases and the V segment lost 2 bases, leaving 8 bases of the junction unmatched. Germline CDR1 and CDR2: SGHRS and YFSETQ. There are 15 residues in the CDR3. The CDR3 reads CASSFAGGAQYEQYF. The CDR3 region has the DNA TGCGCCAGCAGCTTTGCAGGGGGCGCTCAATACGAGCAGTACTTC.

The chain employs TRBV10-3 and TRBJ1-4; D is ambiguous. The CDR3 spans 15 residues. Germline values: CDR1 ENHRY, CDR2 SYGVKD. V shed 0 bases and J shed 0 bases, with 5 bases lying between them. The CDR3 coding sequence is TGTGCCATCAGTGAGTCGGACGCAACTAATGAAAAACTGTTTTTT. Protein sequence: CAISESDATNEKLFF.

In this sample, this clonotype turned up a few times. V and J are TRBV11-1 and TRBJ2-1; no definite D call. The CDR3 sequence is 14 residues long. CDR1 and CDR2 (germline): SGHAT, FQDESV (reference sequence). V was clipped by 6 bases and J by 8 bases, with 17 bases between them. CDR3 sequence: CASRSTPGVDEQFF. For the CDR3, the DNA is TGTGCCAGCAGGTCGACTCCGGGCGTGGATGAGCAGTTCTTC.

The chain recombines TRBV20-1 with TRBJ2-7; 9 bases fit TRBD2. J gave up 0 bases and V 2 bases, and 2 bases lay outside the gene matches. The CDR3 has 14 residues. Germline V gene data show CDR1 as DFQATT and CDR2 as SNEGSKA (reference sequence). CDR3 sequence (DNA): TGCAGTGCTAGATTTAGCGGGAGCTCCTACGAGCAGTACTTC. This encodes CSARFSGSSYEQYF.

The chain is built from TRBV6-1 and TRBJ1-1; TRBD1 matches at 7 bases. This CDR3 contains 16 residues. Germline CDR1 is MNHNS and CDR2 is SASEGT. V was clipped by 7 bases and J by 6 bases; unmatched bases: 17. The CDR3 DNA sequence: TGTGCCAGCAATCTGTGGCAGGGGGGTTTGGTCGCTGAAGCTTTCTTT. Protein product: CASNLWQGGLVAEAFF.

J is TRBJ1-6 and V is TRBV6-6; no clear D gene. The CDR3 length is 13 residues. Between the trimmed V and J ends, which lost 6 bases and 8 bases, there was a span of 11 bases. Germline V lookup: CDR1 MNHNY, CDR2 SVGAGI (reference sequence). The CDR3 loop reads CASRVGRDSPLHF. CDR3 nucleotide sequence: TGTGCCAGCAGGGTCGGTAGGGATTCACCCCTCCACTTT.

This clonotype occurred a few times. V and J are TRBV11-2 and TRBJ2-3; TRBD2 matches at 8 bases. Germline V CDR1 and CDR2: SGHAT, FQNNGV. J lost 0 bases, V lost 5 bases, and 4 bases had no gene match. The CDR3 is 15 residues long. CDR3 amino acids: CASSTGLASTDTQYF. The CDR3 DNA reads TGTGCCAGCAGCACTGGACTAGCCAGCACAGATACGCAGTATTTT.

This clonotype was seen more than once but under ten times. This chain joins TRBV2 and TRBJ2-3; D is ambiguous. Trimming removed 1 base from V and 4 bases from J, with 9 bases in between. CDR3 size: 14 residues. The germline V gene has CDR1 SNHLY and CDR2 FYNNEI. The CDR3 nucleotides read TGTGCCAGCAGTGAAGGGCTCTCCCCAGATACGCAGTATTTT. It yields the protein CASSEGLSPDTQYF.

Turning to this clonotype: Possible read error: a much larger clone is one base away. The chain combines TRBV29-1 with TRBJ2-3; 13 nucleotides line up with TRBD2. CDR3 length: 16 amino acids. The germline CDR1 and CDR2 sequences are SQVTM and ANQGSEA. The CDR3, as DNA: TGCAGCGTTGATTCAACTAGCGGGAGGGCCACAGGTACGCAGTATTTT. This encodes CSVDSTSGRATGTQYF.

The V gene is TRBV7-8, the J gene TRBJ2-4, with D perhaps TRBD1 (6 bases). Near its end, the DNA agrees better with TRBJ2-5, so the J call may be wrong. The CDR3 contains 14 residues. CDR1 is SGHVS and CDR2 is FQNEAQ in the germline V gene. For the CDR3, the DNA is TGTGCCAGCAGCGTAGGGGGTTCACAAGAGACCCAGTACTTC. It codes for CASSVGGSQETQYF.

This clonotype was detected once. The chain employs TRBV20-1 and TRBJ2-1, with 14 bases identical to TRBD2. The CDR3 consists of 15 residues. V lost 3 bases and J lost 5; bases outside the gene matches: 3. Per the germline V gene, CDR1 is DFQATT and CDR2 is SNEGSKA (reference sequence). CDR3 bases: TGCAGTGCTAGGGCGACTAGCGGGAGGGACAATGAGCAGTTCTTC. Its translation is CSARATSGRDNEQFF.

This clonotype was seen at least ten times. The gene calls are TRBV25-1 and TRBJ2-1; D unresolved. Trimming cost V 3 bases and J 8 bases, with 14 bases left between them. Looked up from germline, CDR1 is MGHDK and CDR2 is SYGVNS. This CDR3 has 14 residues. The CDR3 DNA follows: TGTGCCAGCAGTGATACGGCTGGATGGGATGAGCAGTTCTTC. The encoded protein is CASSDTAGWDEQFF. The full variable domain, in which reference TRBV25-1 and TRBJ2-1 provide the parts outside the CDR3, is EADIYQTPRYLVIGTGKKITLECSQTMGHDKMYWYQQDPGMELHLIHYSYGVNSTEKGDLSSESTVSRIRTEHFPLTLESARPSHTSQYLCASSDTAGWDEQFFGPGTRLTVL.